The rows below give T cell receptor beta chains drawn from one sample of a study of shared clonotypes between healthy human individuals. Assay: immunoSEQ multiplex PCR; the TCRdb copy retains only in-frame clones and omits some. In the table there are roughly 2.6 million clones, around nine tenths of which are singletons. Sequencing used naive CD4+ T cells sorted from blood. The receptors originated from a man aged 18 to 30 in good health. CDR3s leave out the opening cysteine and the closing phenylalanine or tryptophan.

j_call v_call cdr3_aa
TRBJ1-2 TRBV7-2 ASPILGGNYGYT
TRBJ2-7 TRBV11-2 ASSPIYRAYEQY
TRBJ2-1 TRBV28 ASSLQAVGSNEQF
TRBJ1-4 TRBV4-1 ASSRTGGDEKLF
TRBJ1-2 TRBV28 ASSLQGSFGYT
TRBJ1-6 TRBV7-2 ASSHRGQGNSPLH
TRBJ2-7 TRBV7-9 ASSFRTGDTYEQY
TRBJ2-1 TRBV7-3 ARLAGGLYNEQF
TRBJ2-1 TRBV5-1 ASSLELAGDNEQF
TRBJ2-1 TRBV4-3 ASSHYTGLAGVIAYNEQF
TRBJ1-5 TRBV5-5 ASSLEPGTQPQH
TRBJ2-4 TRBV5-1 ASTTGQGVSPTQY
TRBJ1-3 TRBV7-6 ASSLVGAAGNTIY
TRBJ2-5 TRBV14 ASSRRMGLAVLGGETQY
TRBJ2-7 TRBV30 AWSIGSPYEQY
TRBJ2-5 TRBV18 ASSDGPQETQY
TRBJ1-5 TRBV19 ASSMRRGNVNPQH
TRBJ1-2 TRBV30 AWSVLANYGYT
TRBJ2-1 TRBV19 ASSIDRGLVNEQF
TRBJ2-5 TRBV7-2 ASSSPGGAETQY
TRBJ1-1 TRBV5-6 ASSRELLAEAF
TRBJ2-5 TRBV7-2 ASSLGSGGPRETQY
TRBJ1-1 TRBV27 ASSQGQVLEAF
TRBJ2-1 TRBV11-2 ASSRPGQKWNEQF
TRBJ2-1 TRBV2 ASSGNRYNEQF
TRBJ1-5 TRBV7-8 ASSLGGIINQPQH
TRBJ2-7 TRBV10-3 AISSGSSPYEQY
TRBJ2-7 TRBV7-9 ASSSRRDRGYYEQY
TRBJ1-3 TRBV6-5 ASSSRTGSSGNTIY
TRBJ2-3 TRBV6-1 ASSDRAGSTDTQY
TRBJ1-1 TRBV28 ASSTQGEMMNTEAF
TRBJ1-1 TRBV2 ASSDSSMNTEAF
TRBJ2-2 TRBV6-5 ASKPGQGYTGELF
TRBJ2-1 TRBV9 ASSVSPINYNEQF
TRBJ1-3 TRBV18 ASQETGSSGNTIY
TRBJ2-3 TRBV7-9 ASSPQGLAGTDTQY
TRBJ2-1 TRBV2 ASGLAGDSEQF
TRBJ2-3 TRBV6-1 ASRGGANTDTQY
TRBJ1-5 TRBV4-1 ASSQDGLGRQPQH
TRBJ2-2 TRBV11-2 ASSPLVSGELF
TRBJ1-1 TRBV18 ASSPSQGNTEAF
TRBJ1-6 TRBV15 ATSRDRAGGSPLH
TRBJ1-4 TRBV7-2 ASGLDRGSEKLF
TRBJ2-7 TRBV6-5 ASRRTGPNYEQY
TRBJ2-3 TRBV19 ASSLERGGLGFGADTQY
TRBJ2-7 TRBV6-6 ASKEVESSYEQY
TRBJ2-7 TRBV6-6 ASSYGIFYEQY
TRBJ2-7 TRBV9 ASSVGASGYEQY
TRBJ2-1 TRBV27 ASSLSPPQYNEQF
TRBJ2-2 TRBV7-6 ASSLVSGVPGELF
TRBJ1-2 TRBV5-5 ASSLEGQSSSGYT
TRBJ2-7 TRBV5-5 ASSRFSRLGSYEQY
TRBJ2-7 TRBV9 ASSQQGQSLTYEQY
TRBJ1-5 TRBV19 ASSIEGGSNQPQH
TRBJ2-2 TRBV5-1 ASSLPGGNTGELF